The T cell receptor (beta chain) under discussion was sequenced for a study of vaccination and CD4 T cells after COVID-19. Study-wide background: Overlapping peptides of the spike proteins of SARS-CoV-2, HCoV-NL63, HCoV-OC43 and HCoV-229E were used for cell stimulation. Some control cultures received a CEFX pool, which served as the positive control. Others received an HIV-1 Nef pool or no peptide.

The sample's treatment: approximately nine-day PBMC culture with coronavirus spike peptide pools or control peptides (ViraFEST assay). Cultured CD4+ T cell DNA was sequenced using the Oncomine TCR Beta short-read assay. Via MiXCR, TCRdb re-called the PCR reads, giving one row per CDR3 protein. This table has about 23,000 distinct CDR3 sequences, approximately 67% appearing once. The CDR3 sequence is 12 residues long. Germline assignment: CDR1 MNHNS and CDR2 SASEGT. The germline V and J ends were trimmed by 3 bases and 4 bases, with 6 bases remaining between them. As concerns this clonotype: Antigen specificity is unknown.

The chain recombines TRBV6-1 with TRBJ1-2, with unresolved D. The sequences come from CD4+ T cells from blood, cultured in vitro, collected after SARS-CoV-2 vaccination. This sequence was found in a human donor who received a COVID-19 vaccine. The CDR3 nucleotides are TGTGCCAGCAGTGATACCGGCTATGGCTACACCTTC. Its translation: CASSDTGYGYTF.